What follows describes a single T cell receptor beta chain. Its antigen remains unknown. The sample comes from a study of shared clonotypes between healthy human individuals. Study results and caveats: Inspection by rarefaction showed sorted-subset sequencing to be incomplete despite large depth. With few donors, the genetic and exposure-history diversity represented was limited.

The repertoire was sequenced with immunoSEQ multiplex PCR; TCRdb's copy has only in-frame clones and lacks some. The sample lists over 2 million clones; under 95% were seen once. CDR3 length: 13 amino acids. V was clipped by 8 bases and J by 4 bases, with 11 bases between them. Germline V gene sequence: CDR1 KGHSH, CDR2 LQKENI. The V call is TRBV18, the J call TRBJ1-4; D is uncertain. The sequence derives from a man between 18 and 29 years old in good health. Some clones in this sample may be carry-over from other donors' samples. The sequencing input was naive CD4+ T cells from PBMCs. The subset is: CD45RA+ positively selected. The CDR3 sequence: CASPSSDNEKLFF. CDR3 coding DNA: TGTGCCAGCCCCAGTTCGGATAATGAAAAACTGTTTTTT.